The source of this TCR beta chain is a study of T cell responses to AZD1222 COVID-19 vaccine. Germline CDR1 SGHAT, CDR2 FQDESV (reference sequence). The V and J ends lost 5 bases and 9 bases respectively, with 11 bases between them. The CDR3 is 13 amino acids. The table lists this clone with a count of one. Generated by immunoSEQ multiplex PCR, the TCRdb table keeps only in-frame clones and is missing some. The sample lists about 180,000 clones; approximately 91% were seen once. This receptor was identified in an adult who received the AZD1222 COVID-19 vaccine. The chain links TRBV11-1 to TRBJ1-6; D may be TRBD1 (5 bases). The sequencing here drew on peripheral blood, taken 28 days after the second AZD1222 dose. The CDR3 here is CASSPRQSSPLHF. CDR3 DNA sequence: TGTGCCAGCAGCCCCCGACAGAGTTCACCCCTCCACTTT.